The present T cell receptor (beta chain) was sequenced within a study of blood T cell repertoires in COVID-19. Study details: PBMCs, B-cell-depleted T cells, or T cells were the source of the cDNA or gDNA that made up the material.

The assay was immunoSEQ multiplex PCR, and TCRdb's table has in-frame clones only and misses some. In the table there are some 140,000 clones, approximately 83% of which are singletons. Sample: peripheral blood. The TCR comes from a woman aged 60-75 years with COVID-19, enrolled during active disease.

The CDR3 nucleotides are TGTGCCAGCAGCTTAACCAGGGGAGAAAAACTGTTTTTT. It specifies CASSLTRGEKLFF. The V and J genes are TRBV7-3 and TRBJ1-4, with D maybe TRBD1 (6 bases). This CDR3 has 13 residues. Trimming stripped 0 bases from V and 8 bases from J, with 7 bases between. Germline assignment: CDR1 SGHTA and CDR2 FQGTGA.